The sequence of this TCR beta chain was determined in a study of T cells in narcolepsy. A remark on this clone: What it recognizes is unknown.

Assay used: immunoSEQ multiplex PCR; TCRdb lists only in-frame clones, some missing. The sample gives about 15,000 clones, 85% of which show up once; 30% to 45% is in the top ten. The CDR3 loop spans 14 amino acids. V was trimmed by 6 bases and J by 0 bases, leaving 9 bases between them. From germline, CDR1 is ENHRY and CDR2 SYGVKD. Notes on the study in general: Autoreactive HCRT-specific and TRIB2-specific clonotypes were marked in same-patient CSF-versus-blood CD4+ comparisons. Healthy controls reportedly lacked the autoreactive clonotypes serially found in patients' blood.

The clonotype was recovered from a human donor in good health. The sequenced material came from memory (CD45RA-) CD4+ T cells from blood. The V and J genes are TRBV10-3 and TRBJ2-1, with D uncertain. Written as DNA, the CDR3 is TGTGCCATCAGGCGTCTGAGCTCCTACAATGAGCAGTTCTTC. This sequence encodes CAIRRLSSYNEQFF.